This T cell receptor beta chain was captured by sequencing in a study of shared clonotypes between healthy human individuals (dated by TCRdb to between 2020 and 2021). About the study as a whole: A couple of women and a few men aged 18 to 49 years were included in the cohort. For each donor, three plates each were used for CD4 naive and CD4 memory, two plates were used for CD8 naive, and one plate was used for CD8 memory. To estimate repertoire size and how much clonotype sharing occurs between individuals, the study deeply sequenced the blood TCR repertoires of roughly 5 healthy adults. Different laboratories and diverse techniques were used to prepare libraries and sequence TCR repertoires, to increase sequencing depth and limit assay-specific biases. Leukapheresis yielded between about 0.8 and 9.5 billion PBMCs per donor. Overall study results and their limits: Compared with non-shared clonotypes, clonotypes shared by all four sorted-subset donors had higher generation probabilities. The genetic and exposure-history diversity represented was limited by the small number of donors. Rarefaction of sorted-subset datasets indicated incomplete sequencing despite the large sequencing depth. Naive subsets generally had larger estimated clonotype richness than memory subsets did. Pairwise subsampling indicated that sequencing depth was expected to affect the degree of clonotype sharing among donors. Only blood was sampled, and tissue TCR repertoires likely differ from those in blood. About 4.5% of naive CD4, 3.5% of naive CD8, about 2.1% of memory CD4, and roughly 0.4% of memory CD8 clonotypes were shared across several donors.

TCR CDR3 regions were amplified from genomic DNA by multiplex PCR using the deep immunoSEQ assay. Extracted genomic DNA from each cell subset was spread evenly across all wells of several immunoSEQ 96-well plates, with each plate serving as a replicate. For sorted subsets, 200 to 250 ng genomic DNA, equal to 30,000 or so T cell genomes, was loaded into each replicate PCR. Purified libraries were measured with a Qubit 3.0 fluorometer, size-checked on a Bioanalyzer 2100, and measured again with the KAPA Library Quantification kit. Every immunoSEQ 96-well plate was sequenced on a separate single-read 150-cycle Illumina NextSeq 550 flow cell. The authors' pipeline ran thus. Because only junctional sequences without quality scores were contained in the immunoSEQ output, filtering matching that applied to full-length reads could not be performed. Sequences were annotated with PyIR, a Python wrapper for IgBLAST v1.9, using IMGT germline references to assign V/J genes and CDR3. Any read was removed if the V/J assignment was weak (E-value above 1e-6), the CDR3 was missing, or the read contained stop codons, out-of-frame junctions, or ambiguous translated residues. V3J clonotypes were defined as sequences sharing an identical inferred V gene, J gene, and CDR3 amino acid sequence. Percentage overlap between repertoires was computed as shared unique clonotypes divided by the size of the smaller repertoire. Repertoire richness was assessed with RTK rarefaction, the Chao1 estimator, and Recon v2.1 estimates of unobserved clonotypes. For all TCRbeta clonotypes obtained by the gDNA method from a few donors, generation probabilities were computed with OLGA. The immuneACCESS repertoire file appears here via TCRdb, limited to in-frame rearrangements. These files lack a portion of the clones; in checked studies, under half of the deficit traces to unresolved V genes, and the cause of the others is not known. The DNA was the basis for D and trimming; V, J and clone size are from that table. Across this sample there are 1 million to 1.2 million clones, with approximately 77% seen only once. Of the sample, roughly 0.82% falls within the top ten clones.

CDR1 and CDR2 (SNHLY, FYNNEI) derive from the germline V gene. The trim is 7 bases for V and 0 bases for J, with a gap of 3 bases between the germline ends. From the cysteine up to the phenylalanine, the CDR3 has a length of 12 residues. This entry keeps only the CDR3 DNA: 36 bases, framed from base 1. Healthy HIV-negative adults with no recently reported acute infections or vaccinations were included as donors. Every donor was a Caucasian adult living in Nashville, Tennessee, USA. Magnetic negative selection was used to enrich CD4+ T cells, after which naive cells were positively selected on CD45RA and the negative fraction became the memory subset. After blood collection by leukapheresis, PBMCs were isolated using Ficoll-Histopaque density gradient centrifugation and then cryopreserved in the vapor phase of liquid nitrogen. Purity and quantity of every magnetically sorted T cell population were checked by analytical flow cytometry. Genomic DNA was isolated from each sorted fraction and quantified by UV absorbance on a Nanodrop 2000c.

Details on this clone: This clone's antigen is unknown. No per-base quality is available; no much larger clone lies one base away.

Sample: memory CD4+ T cells from PBMCs. This specimen's cell subset or site label, per the study, means: CD45RA-negative fraction. The receptor was isolated from a man younger than 35 in good health. Some clones in this sample may be carry-over from other donors' samples. The V gene is TRBV2 and the J gene is TRBJ1-4, with the identity of the D gene unclear. Here the CDR3 is given as CASTATNEKLFF. In nucleotide form, the sequence is TGTGCCAGCACTGCAACTAATGAAAAACTGTTTTTT. The full variable domain, with segments outside the CDR3 supplied by the reference TRBV2 and TRBJ1-4 proteins, appears as EPEVTQTPSHQVTQMGQEVILRCVPISNHLYFYWYRQILGQKVEFLVSFYNNEISEKSEIFDDQFSVERPDGSNFTLKIRSTKLEDSAMYFCASTATNEKLFFGSGTQLSVL.